This T cell receptor (beta chain) was recovered during a study of blood T cell repertoires in COVID-19. Looking at the study overall: Sites in the United States, Italy and Spain provided acute and convalescent COVID-19 samples. T cells, B-cell-depleted T cells, or PBMCs supplied cDNA or gDNA.

As processed by the authors: By means of reference gene primer amplification, nucleated cell counts were estimated. The assay was immunoSEQ multiplex PCR, and TCRdb's table has in-frame clones only and misses some. V, J and clone size are taken as reported in that table, and D and trimming were inferred from the DNA itself. The table has about 180,000 clones, roughly 88% seen once; the top ten hold under 3.5%. Germline CDR1 MNHEY, CDR2 SMNVEV (reference sequence). V lost 3 bases, J lost 2 bases, and 10 bases lay in between. The CDR3 contains 14 residues. Sequences were obtained from peripheral blood. The chain carries TRBV27 and TRBJ1-1; D not certain. This sequence originates from a man aged 55 to 70 with acute or convalescent COVID-19. The DNA of the CDR3 is TGTGCCAGCAGTTTGCGGGCCTTCAACACTGAAGCTTTCTTT. It codes for CASSLRAFNTEAFF.